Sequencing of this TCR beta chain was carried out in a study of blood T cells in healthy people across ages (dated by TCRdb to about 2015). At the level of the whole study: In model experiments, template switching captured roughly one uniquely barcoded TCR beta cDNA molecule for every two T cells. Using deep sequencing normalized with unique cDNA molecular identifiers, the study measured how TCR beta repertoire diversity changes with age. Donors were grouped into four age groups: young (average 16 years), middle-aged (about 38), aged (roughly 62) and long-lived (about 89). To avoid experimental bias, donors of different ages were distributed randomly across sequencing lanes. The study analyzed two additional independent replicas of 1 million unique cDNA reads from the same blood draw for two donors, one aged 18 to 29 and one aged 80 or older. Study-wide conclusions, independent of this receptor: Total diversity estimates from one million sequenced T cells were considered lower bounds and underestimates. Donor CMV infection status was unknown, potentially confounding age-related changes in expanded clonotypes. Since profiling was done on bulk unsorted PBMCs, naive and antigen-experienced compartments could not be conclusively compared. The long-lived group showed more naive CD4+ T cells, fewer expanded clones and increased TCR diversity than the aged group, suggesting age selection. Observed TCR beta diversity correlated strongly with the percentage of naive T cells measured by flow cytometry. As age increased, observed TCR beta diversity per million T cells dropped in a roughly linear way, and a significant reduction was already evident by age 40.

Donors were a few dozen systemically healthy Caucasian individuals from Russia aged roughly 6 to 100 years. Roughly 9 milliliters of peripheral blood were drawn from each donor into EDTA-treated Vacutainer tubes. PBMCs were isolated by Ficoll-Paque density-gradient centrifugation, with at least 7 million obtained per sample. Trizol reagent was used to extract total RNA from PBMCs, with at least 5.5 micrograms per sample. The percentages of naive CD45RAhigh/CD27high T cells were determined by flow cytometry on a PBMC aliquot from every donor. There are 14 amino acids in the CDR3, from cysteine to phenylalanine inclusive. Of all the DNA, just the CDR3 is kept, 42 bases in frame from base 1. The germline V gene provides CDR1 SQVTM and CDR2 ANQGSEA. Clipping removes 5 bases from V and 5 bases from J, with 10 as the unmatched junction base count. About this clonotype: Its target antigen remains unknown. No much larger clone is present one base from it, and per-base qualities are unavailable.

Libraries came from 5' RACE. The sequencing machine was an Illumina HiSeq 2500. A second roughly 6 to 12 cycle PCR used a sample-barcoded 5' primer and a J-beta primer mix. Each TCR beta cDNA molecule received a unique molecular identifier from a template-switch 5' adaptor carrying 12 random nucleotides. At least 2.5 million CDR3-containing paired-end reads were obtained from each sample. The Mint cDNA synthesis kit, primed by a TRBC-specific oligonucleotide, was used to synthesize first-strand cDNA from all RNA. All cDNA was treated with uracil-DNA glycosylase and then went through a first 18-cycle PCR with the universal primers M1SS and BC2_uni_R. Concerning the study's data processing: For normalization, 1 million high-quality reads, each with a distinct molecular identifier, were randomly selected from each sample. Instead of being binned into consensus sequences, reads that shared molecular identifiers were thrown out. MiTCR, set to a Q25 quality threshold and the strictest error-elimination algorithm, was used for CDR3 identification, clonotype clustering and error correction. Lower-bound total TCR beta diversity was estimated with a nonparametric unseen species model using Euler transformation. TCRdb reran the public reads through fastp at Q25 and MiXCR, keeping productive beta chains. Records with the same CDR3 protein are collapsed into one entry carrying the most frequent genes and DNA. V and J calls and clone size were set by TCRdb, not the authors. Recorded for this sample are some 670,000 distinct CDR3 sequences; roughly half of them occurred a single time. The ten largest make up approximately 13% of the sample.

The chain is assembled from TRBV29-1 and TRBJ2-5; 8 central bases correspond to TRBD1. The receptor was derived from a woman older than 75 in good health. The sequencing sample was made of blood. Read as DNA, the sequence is TGCAGCGTTTTGGGCACAGGGGGTAGGGAGACCCAGTACTTC. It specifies CSVLGTGGRETQYF.